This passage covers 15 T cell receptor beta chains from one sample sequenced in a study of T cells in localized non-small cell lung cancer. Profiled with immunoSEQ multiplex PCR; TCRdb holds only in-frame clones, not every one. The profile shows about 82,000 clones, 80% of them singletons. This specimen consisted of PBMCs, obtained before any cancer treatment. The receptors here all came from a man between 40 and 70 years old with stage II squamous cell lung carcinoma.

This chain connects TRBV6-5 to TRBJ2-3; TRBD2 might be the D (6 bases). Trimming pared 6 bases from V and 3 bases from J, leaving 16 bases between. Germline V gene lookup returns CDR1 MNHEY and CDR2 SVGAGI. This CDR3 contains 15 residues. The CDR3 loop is CASRAGPGMTDTQYF. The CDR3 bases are TGTGCCAGCAGAGCGGGCCCTGGAATGACAGATACGCAGTATTTT.

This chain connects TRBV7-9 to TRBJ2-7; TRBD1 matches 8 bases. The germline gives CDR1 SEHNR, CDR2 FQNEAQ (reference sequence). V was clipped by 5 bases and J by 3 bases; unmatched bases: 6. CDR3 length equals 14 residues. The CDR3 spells CASSPRTGHYEQYF. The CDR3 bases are TGTGCCAGCAGCCCTAGGACAGGGCACTACGAGCAGTACTTC.

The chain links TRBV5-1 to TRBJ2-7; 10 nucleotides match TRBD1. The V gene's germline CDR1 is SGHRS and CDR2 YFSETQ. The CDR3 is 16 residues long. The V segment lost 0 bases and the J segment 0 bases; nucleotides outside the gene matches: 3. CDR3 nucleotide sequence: TGCGCCAGCAGCTTGGGGGGACAGGGGACCTCCTACGAGCAGTACTTC. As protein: CASSLGGQGTSYEQYF.

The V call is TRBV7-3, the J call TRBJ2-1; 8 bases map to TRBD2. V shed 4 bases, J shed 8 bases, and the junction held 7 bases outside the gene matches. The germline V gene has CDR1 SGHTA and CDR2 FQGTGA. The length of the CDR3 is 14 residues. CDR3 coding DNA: TGTGCCAGCAGCTCCTCGCCTAGCGGGTATGAGCAGTTCTTC. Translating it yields CASSSSPSGYEQFF. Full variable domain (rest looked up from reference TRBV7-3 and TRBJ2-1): GAGVSQTPSNKVTEKGKYVELRCDPISGHTALYWYRQSLGQGPEFLIYFQGTGAADDSGLPNDRFFAVRPEGSVSTLKIQRTERGDSAVYLCASSSSPSGYEQFFGPGTRLTVL.

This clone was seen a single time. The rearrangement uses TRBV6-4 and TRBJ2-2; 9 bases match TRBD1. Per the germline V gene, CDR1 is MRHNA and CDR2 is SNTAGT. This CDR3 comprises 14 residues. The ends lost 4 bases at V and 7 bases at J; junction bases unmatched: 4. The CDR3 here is CASSVDRGIGELFF. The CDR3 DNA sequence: TGTGCCAGCAGTGTGGACAGGGGAATCGGGGAGCTGTTTTTT.

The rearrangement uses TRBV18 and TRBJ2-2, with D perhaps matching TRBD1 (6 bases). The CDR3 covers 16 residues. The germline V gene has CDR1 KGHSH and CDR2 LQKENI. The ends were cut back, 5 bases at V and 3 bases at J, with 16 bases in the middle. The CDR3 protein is CASSSRRPGDTGELFF. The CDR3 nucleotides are TGTGCCAGCTCATCGCGTCGTCCAGGGGACACCGGGGAGCTGTTTTTT.

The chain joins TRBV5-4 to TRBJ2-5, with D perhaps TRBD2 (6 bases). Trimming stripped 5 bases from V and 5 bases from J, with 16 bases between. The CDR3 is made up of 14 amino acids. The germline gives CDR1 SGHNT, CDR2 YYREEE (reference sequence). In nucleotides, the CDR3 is TGTGCCAGCAGATCCCCTTCGGGGGAGGAGACCCAGTACTTC. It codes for CASRSPSGEETQYF.

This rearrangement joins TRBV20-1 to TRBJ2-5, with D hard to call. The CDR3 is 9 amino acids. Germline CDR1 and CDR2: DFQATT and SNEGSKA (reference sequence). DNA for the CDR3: TGCAGGGAGAAAGAGACCCAGTACTTC. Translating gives CREKETQYF.

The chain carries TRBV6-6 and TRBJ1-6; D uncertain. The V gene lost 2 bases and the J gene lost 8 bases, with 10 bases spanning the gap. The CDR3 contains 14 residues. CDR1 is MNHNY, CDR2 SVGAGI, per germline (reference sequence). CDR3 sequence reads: CASSYMEYDSPLHF. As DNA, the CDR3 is TGTGCCAGCAGTTACATGGAGTACGATTCACCCCTCCACTTT.

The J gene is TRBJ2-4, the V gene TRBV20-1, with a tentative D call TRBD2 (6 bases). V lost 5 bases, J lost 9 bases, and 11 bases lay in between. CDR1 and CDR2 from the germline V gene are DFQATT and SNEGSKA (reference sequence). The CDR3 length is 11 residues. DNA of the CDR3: TGCAGTGCTCATCAGGGAGGCATTCAGTACTTC. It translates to CSAHQGGIQYF.

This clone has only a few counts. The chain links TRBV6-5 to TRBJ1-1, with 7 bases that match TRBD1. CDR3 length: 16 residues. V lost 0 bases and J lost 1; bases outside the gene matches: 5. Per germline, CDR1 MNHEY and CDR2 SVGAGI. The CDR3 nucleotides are TGTGCCAGCAGTTACTCAGGGGGCAGAAAGAACACTGAAGCTTTCTTT. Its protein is CASSYSGGRKNTEAFF.

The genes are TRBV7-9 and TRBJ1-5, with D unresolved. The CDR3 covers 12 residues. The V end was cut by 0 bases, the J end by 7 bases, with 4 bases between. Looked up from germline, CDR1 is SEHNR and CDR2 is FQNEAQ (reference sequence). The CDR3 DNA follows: TGTGCCAGCAGCTTAGCAAGCCAGCCCCAGCATTTT. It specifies CASSLASQPQHF. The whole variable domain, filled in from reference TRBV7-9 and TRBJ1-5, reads DTGVSQNPRHKITKRGQNVTFRCDPISEHNRLYWYRQTLGQGPEFLTYFQNEAQLEKSRLLSDRFSAERPKGSFSTLEIQRTEQGDSAMYLCASSLASQPQHFGDGTRLSIL.

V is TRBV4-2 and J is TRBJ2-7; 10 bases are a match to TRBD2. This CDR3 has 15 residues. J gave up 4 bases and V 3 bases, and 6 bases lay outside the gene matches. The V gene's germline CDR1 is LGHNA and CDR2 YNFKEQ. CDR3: CASSQGAGGSYEQYF. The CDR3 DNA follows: TGTGCCAGCAGCCAGGGAGCGGGGGGGTCATACGAGCAGTACTTC.

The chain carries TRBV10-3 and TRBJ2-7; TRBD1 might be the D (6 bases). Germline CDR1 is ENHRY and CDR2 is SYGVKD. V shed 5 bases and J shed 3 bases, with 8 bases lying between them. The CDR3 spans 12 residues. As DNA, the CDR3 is TGTGCCATCAGTCTGGACAGCTACGAGCAGTACTTC. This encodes CAISLDSYEQYF.

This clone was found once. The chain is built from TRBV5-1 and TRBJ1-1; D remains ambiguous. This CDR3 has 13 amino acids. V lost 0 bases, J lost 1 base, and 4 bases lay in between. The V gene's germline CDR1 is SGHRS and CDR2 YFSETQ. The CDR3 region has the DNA TGCGCCAGCAGCTTGGATACGAACACTGAAGCTTTCTTT. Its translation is CASSLDTNTEAFF.